In this sample, the clone carrying this T cell receptor (beta chain) turned up many times. The antigen remains undetermined. The TCR beta library used iRepertoire HTBI primers with Arm-PCR amplification of CDR3. TCRdb reprocessed the multiplex PCR reads with MiXCR, giving one entry per CDR3 protein. The sample yields around 400,000 distinct CDR3 sequences, about 15% seen once. This sample stems from a study of regulatory T cells in long-lasting Graves disease. Study-level results: Limited sample numbers may have lowered accuracy.

Time point defined: newly diagnosed GD, antithyroid drugs for less than 3 months. The TCR library used RNA extracted from PBMCs. The same specimen was also included in a second study, on T cells in Graves' hyperthyroidism and ophthalmopathy. That report notes: Orbital computed tomography, thyroid ultrasound, serum thyroxine and TRAb, and clinical symptoms together informed the diagnoses.

The material was peripheral blood mononuclear cells (PBMCs), obtained at new diagnosis, from a patient treated with antithyroid drugs. The source of this sequence is a woman aged 35 to 49 with Graves disease.

CDR3 nucleotides: TGCAGCGTAGACTGGACAGGGGGTGGGTACGAGCAGTACTTC. As protein: CSVDWTGGGYEQYF. This sequence joins TRBV29-1 and TRBJ2-7; 10 bases are shared with TRBD1. The CDR3 sequence is 14 residues long. The V segment lost 6 bases and the J segment 4 bases; nucleotides outside the gene matches: 9. CDR1 SQVTM and CDR2 ANQGSEA come from the germline V gene.